This TCR beta chain was sequenced for a study of identical twins. Study-wide results and caveats: Shared out-of-frame alpha sequences (those common to twins) showed excess low generation probability. Out-of-frame TCR alpha sharing observed in monozygotic twins exceeded model estimates.

Comments on this clonotype: The antigen is undetermined.

The germline gives CDR1 ENHRY, CDR2 SYGVKD. The CDR3 runs to 15 residues. Trimming cost V 0 bases and J 5 bases, with 10 bases left between them. Using its own MiXCR run on the 5' RACE reads, TCRdb lists one record per CDR3 protein. The sample records 510,000 or so distinct CDR3 sequences, around 15% being singletons. This sample also appeared in a second study, on yellow fever vaccine responses in identical twins.

Specimen: CD4+ T cells sorted from blood. The sequence was obtained from a young woman in good health. The chain employs TRBV10-3 and TRBJ1-4; a weak D match, TRBD1 (6 bases). CDR3 DNA sequence: TGTGCCATCAGTGAGTCAGGGGGGGCGAATGAAAAACTGTTTTTT. Translation: CAISESGGANEKLFF.